This T cell receptor beta chain was identified in a study of identical twins. TCRdb passed the 5' RACE reads through MiXCR, listing each CDR3 protein once. The sample consists of 500,000 to 550,000 distinct CDR3 sequences, 22% of them appearing once. Comment on this clonotype: Its antigen is not known.

Study outcomes and limitations: For out-of-frame beta sequences, excess twin sharing was weaker. Zero-insertion analyses were open to partial confounding by invariant MAIT and iNKT cells.

This sample also appeared in a second study, on T cells expressing NK-cell markers. That paper states: Dominant NKG2C+ clonotypes made up about 1.0-7.0% of CD8+ T cells in 5 or 6 donors.

The sequenced material came from CD4+ T cells sorted from blood. The TCR sequence derives from a woman younger than 30 in good health.

CDR3 protein: CASTRGSGANVLTF. The CDR3 DNA follows: TGTGCCAGCACCCGGGGGTCTGGGGCCAACGTCCTGACTTTC. V gene TRBV12-3 or TRBV12-4 combines with J gene TRBJ2-6; D is perhaps TRBD2 (6 bases). V shed 7 bases and J shed 1 base, with 8 bases lying between them. The CDR3 totals 14 residues.